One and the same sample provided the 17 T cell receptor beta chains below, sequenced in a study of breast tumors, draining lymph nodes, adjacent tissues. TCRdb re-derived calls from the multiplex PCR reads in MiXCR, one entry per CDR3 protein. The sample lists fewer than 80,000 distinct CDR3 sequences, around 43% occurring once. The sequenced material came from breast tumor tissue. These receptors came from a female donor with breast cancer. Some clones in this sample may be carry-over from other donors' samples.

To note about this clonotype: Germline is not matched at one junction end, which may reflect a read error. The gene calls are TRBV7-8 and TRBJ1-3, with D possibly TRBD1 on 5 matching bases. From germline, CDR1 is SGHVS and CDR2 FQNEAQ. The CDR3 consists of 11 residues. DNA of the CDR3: TGTGCCAGCAGCCCGGGGGGAAGAGTTACCTTT. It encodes CASSPGGRVTF.

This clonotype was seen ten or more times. As DNA, the CDR3 is TGTGCCAGCAGCTTAAATGGACAGCCCTCCTACGAGCAGTACTTC. Amino acid sequence: CASSLNGQPSYEQYF. The rearrangement joins TRBV7-2 to TRBJ2-7; D perhaps matches TRBD1 (6 bases). Per germline, CDR1 SGHTA and CDR2 FQGNSA. The CDR3 consists of 15 residues. Trimming left V 2 bases short and J 0 bases short, with 11 bases between.

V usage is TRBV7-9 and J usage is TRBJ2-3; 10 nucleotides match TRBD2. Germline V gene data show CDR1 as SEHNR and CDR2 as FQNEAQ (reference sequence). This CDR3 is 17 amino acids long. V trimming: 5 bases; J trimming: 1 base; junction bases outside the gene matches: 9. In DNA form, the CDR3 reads TGTGCCAGCAGCCCCGGAAATAGCGGGGGGCGCACAGATACGCAGTATTTT. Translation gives CASSPGNSGGRTDTQYF.

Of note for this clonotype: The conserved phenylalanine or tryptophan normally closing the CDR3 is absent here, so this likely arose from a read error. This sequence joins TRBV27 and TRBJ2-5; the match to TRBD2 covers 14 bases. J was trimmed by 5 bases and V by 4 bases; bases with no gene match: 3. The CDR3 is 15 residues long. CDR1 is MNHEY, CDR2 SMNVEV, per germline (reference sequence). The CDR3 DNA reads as TGTGCCAGCAGTTCCCGACTAGCGGGGGGGGAGACCCAGTACTCC. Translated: CASSSRLAGGETQYS.

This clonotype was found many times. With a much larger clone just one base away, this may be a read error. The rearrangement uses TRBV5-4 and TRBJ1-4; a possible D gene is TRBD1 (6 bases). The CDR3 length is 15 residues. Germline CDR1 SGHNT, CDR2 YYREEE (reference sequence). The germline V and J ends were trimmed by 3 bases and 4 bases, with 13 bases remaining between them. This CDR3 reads CASSYNRAINEKLFF. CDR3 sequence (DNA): TGTGCCAGCAGCTACAACAGGGCGATTAATGAAAAACTGTTTTTT.

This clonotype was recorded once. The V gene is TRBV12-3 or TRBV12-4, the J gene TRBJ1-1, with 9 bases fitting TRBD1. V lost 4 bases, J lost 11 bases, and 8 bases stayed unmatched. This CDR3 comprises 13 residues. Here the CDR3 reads CASSSLQGAQAFF. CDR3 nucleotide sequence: TGTGCCAGCAGTTCGCTACAGGGGGCTCAGGCTTTCTTT.

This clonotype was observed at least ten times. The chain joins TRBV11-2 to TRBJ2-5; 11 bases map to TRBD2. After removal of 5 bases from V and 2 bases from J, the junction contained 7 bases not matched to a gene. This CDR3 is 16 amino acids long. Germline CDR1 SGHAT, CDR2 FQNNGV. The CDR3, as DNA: TGTGCCAGCAGCACTAGCGGGAGAGGAGGGCAAGAGACCCAGTACTTC. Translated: CASSTSGRGGQETQYF.

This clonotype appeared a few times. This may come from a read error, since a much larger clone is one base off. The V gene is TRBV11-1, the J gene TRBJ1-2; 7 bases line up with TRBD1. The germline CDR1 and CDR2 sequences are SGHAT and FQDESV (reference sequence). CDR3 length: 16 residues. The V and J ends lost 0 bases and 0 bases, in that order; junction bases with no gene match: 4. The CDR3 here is CASSLAGTAANYGYTF. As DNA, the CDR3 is TGTGCCAGCAGCTTAGCCGGGACAGCGGCTAACTATGGCTACACCTTC. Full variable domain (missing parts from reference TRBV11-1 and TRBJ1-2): EAEVAQSPRYKITEKSQAVAFWCDPISGHATLYWYRQILGQGPELLVQFQDESVVDDSQLPKDRFSAERLKGVDSTLKIQPAELGDSAMYLCASSLAGTAANYGYTFGSGTRLTVV.

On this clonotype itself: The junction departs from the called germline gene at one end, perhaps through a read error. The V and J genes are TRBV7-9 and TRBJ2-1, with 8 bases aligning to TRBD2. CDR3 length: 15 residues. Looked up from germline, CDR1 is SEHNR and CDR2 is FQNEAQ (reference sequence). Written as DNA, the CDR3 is TGTGCCAGCAGCCCTTCCACTAGCGGTTTTTATGAGCAGCTCTTC. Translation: CASSPSTSGFYEQLF.

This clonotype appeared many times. The CDR3 here is CASSQWTGGVEQYF. DNA for the CDR3: TGTGCCAGCAGCCAATGGACAGGGGGTGTCGAGCAGTACTTC. The gene calls are TRBV14 and TRBJ2-7; TRBD1 matches 10 bases. Trimming removed 2 bases from V and 6 bases from J; junction bases left unmatched: 4. This CDR3 region has 14 residues. CDR1 SGHDN and CDR2 FVKESK come from the germline V gene.

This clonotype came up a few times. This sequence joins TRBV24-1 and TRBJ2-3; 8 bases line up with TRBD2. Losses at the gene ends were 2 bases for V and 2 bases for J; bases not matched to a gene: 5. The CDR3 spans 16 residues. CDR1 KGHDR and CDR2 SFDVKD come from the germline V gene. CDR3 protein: CATSDWSGGITDTQYF. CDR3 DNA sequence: TGTGCCACCAGTGATTGGTCGGGGGGGATCACAGATACGCAGTATTTT.

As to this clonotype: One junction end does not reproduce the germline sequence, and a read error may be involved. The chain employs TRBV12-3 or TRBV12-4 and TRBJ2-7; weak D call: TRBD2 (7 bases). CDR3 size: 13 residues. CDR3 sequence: CASRPAGDYKQYF. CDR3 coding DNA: TGTGCCAGCAGACCGGCAGGGGACTACAAGCAGTACTTC.

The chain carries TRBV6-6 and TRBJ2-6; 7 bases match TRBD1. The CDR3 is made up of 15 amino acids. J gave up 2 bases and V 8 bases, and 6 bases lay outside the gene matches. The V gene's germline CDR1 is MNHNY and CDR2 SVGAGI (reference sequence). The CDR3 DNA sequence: TGTGCCAGCTCCCCCGGGACAGCTGGGGCCAACGTCCTGACTTTC. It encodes CASSPGTAGANVLTF.

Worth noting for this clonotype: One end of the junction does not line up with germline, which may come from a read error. The CDR3 loop reads CSVGGGETQCF. The CDR3 nucleotides are TGCAGCGTCGGGGGGGGGGAAACCCAGTGCTTC. The chain links TRBV29-1 to TRBJ2-5; TRBD2 agrees at 8 bases. CDR3 size: 11 residues. Germline V lookup: CDR1 SQVTM, CDR2 ANQGSEA. Filled out from reference TRBV29-1 and TRBJ2-5, the complete variable domain reads SAVISQKPSRDICQRGTSLTIQCQVDSQVTMMFWYRQQPGQSLTLIATANQGSEATYESGFVIDKFPISRPNLTFSTLTVSNMSPEDSSIYLCSVGGGETQCFGPGTRLLVL.

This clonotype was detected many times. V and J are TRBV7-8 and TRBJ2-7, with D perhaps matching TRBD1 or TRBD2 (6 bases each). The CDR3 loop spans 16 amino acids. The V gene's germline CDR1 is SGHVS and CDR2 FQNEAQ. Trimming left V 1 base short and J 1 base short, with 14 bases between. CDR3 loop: CASSLVGGSSSYEQYF. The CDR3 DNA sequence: TGTGCCAGCAGCTTAGTGGGGGGCTCCTCATCCTACGAGCAGTACTTC.

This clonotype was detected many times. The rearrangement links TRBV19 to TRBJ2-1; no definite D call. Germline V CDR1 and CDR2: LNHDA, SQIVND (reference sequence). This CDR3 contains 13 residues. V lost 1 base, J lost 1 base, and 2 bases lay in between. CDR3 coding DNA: TGTGCCAGTAGTATAGCTTCCTACAATGAGCAGTTCTTC. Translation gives CASSIASYNEQFF. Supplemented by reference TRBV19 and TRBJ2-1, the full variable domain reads DGGITQSPKYLFRKEGQNVTLSCEQNLNHDAMYWYRQDPGQGLRLIYYSQIVNDFQKGDIAEGYSVSREKKESFPLTVTSAQKNPTAFYLCASSIASYNEQFFGPGTRLTVL.

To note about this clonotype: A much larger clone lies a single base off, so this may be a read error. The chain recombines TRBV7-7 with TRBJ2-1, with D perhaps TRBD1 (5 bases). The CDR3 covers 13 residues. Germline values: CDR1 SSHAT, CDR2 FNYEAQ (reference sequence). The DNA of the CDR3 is TGTGCTAGCAGCTTAAAGGTTAGGGGTGACCAGTTCTTC. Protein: CASSLKVRGDQFF.